The 16 T cell receptor beta chains below were found in one sample sequenced in a study of early T cells in non-severe SARS-CoV-2 infection. Each CDR3 protein is one row after TCRdb ran MiXCR on the 5' RACE reads. The repertoire includes just over 65,000 distinct CDR3 sequences, approximately 13% of them detected once, and 8% to 10% sits in the top ten. The sample taken for sequencing was whole blood. Receptors originate from an adult who was a healthcare worker with PCR-confirmed SARS-CoV-2 infection or an uninfected control (not recorded which).

This clonotype has ten or more counts. The CDR3: CASSEAGGKNTEAFF. CDR3 nucleotides: TGTGCCAGCAGTGAAGCAGGGGGGAAGAACACTGAAGCTTTCTTT. This rearrangement joins TRBV25-1 to TRBJ1-1; 7 nucleotides agree with TRBD1. The CDR3 is made up of 15 amino acids. CDR1 and CDR2 (germline): MGHDK, SYGVNS. With 2 bases clipped from V and 1 base from J, the junction kept 4 bases outside the gene matches.

The J gene is TRBJ2-1, the V gene TRBV3-1; D is tentatively TRBD1 or TRBD2 (5 bases each). The CDR3 spans 14 residues. V lost 3 bases and J 7 bases, leaving 13 bases between the germline ends. Germline lookup yields CDR1 LGHDT and CDR2 YNNKEL (reference sequence). This CDR3 is CASSQGPLRNEQFF. The CDR3 DNA sequence: TGTGCCAGCAGCCAGGGACCCCTCAGGAATGAGCAGTTCTTC.

This clonotype has just a few counts. V and J are TRBV11-2 and TRBJ2-3, with a weak D call TRBD1 (6 bases). This CDR3 is built from 16 residues. Trimming left V 1 base short and J 8 bases short, with 19 bases between. Germline CDR1 and CDR2: SGHAT and FQNNGV. In DNA, the CDR3 is TGTGCCAGCAGCTTAGTGTTGGGGGCCCACTTGGGTACGCAGTATTTT. Translation gives CASSLVLGAHLGTQYF.

This clonotype was seen many times. The CDR3 nucleotides read TGTGCCAGCAAGACCGGGCAACTGGAGGAGACCCAGTACTTC. Residues: CASKTGQLEETQYF. The chain uses TRBV6-6 and TRBJ2-5; D is unclear. Per germline, CDR1 MNHNY and CDR2 SVGAGI (reference sequence). This CDR3 has 14 residues. Trimming shortened V by 7 bases and J by 5 bases, and 17 bases separated the two germline ends.

This clonotype was counted between two and nine times. The gene calls are TRBV24-1 and TRBJ2-7, with D uncertain. The CDR3 is 13 residues long. Germline CDR1 KGHDR, CDR2 SFDVKD. The V end lost 4 bases, the J end lost 4 bases, and 10 bases lay between the germline ends. CDR3: CATSDLHGYEQYF. As DNA, the CDR3 is TGTGCCACCAGTGACCTTCACGGATACGAGCAGTACTTC.

This clonotype was counted at least ten times. J is TRBJ1-2 and V is TRBV3-1; D unresolved. Germline values: CDR1 LGHDT, CDR2 YNNKEL (reference sequence). The ends were cut back, 4 bases at V and 2 bases at J, with 11 bases in the middle. This CDR3 is built from 14 residues. The CDR3 coding sequence is TGTGCCAGCAGCCTTCCGACGGGAAACTATGGCTACACCTTC. Protein: CASSLPTGNYGYTF.

This chain connects TRBV7-9 to TRBJ2-5; no reliable D call. V gave up 5 bases and J gave up 3 bases, with 7 bases separating them. This CDR3 is built from 12 residues. Germline V gene lookup returns CDR1 SEHNR and CDR2 FQNEAQ (reference sequence). Here the CDR3 DNA reads TGTGCCAGCAGCACTACGAAAGAGACCCAGTACTTC. This encodes CASSTTKETQYF. The entire variable domain, with the rest obtained from reference TRBV7-9 and TRBJ2-5, is as follows: DTGVSQNPRHKITKRGQNVTFRCDPISEHNRLYWYRQTLGQGPEFLTYFQNEAQLEKSRLLSDRFSAERPKGSFSTLEIQRTEQGDSAMYLCASSTTKETQYFGPGTRLLVL.

This clonotype turned up a few times. The chain recombines TRBV18 with TRBJ1-1; 8 bases are shared with TRBD1. The junction had 7 bases not matched to a gene; V was cut back by 6 bases and J by 4 bases. Germline lookup yields CDR1 KGHSH and CDR2 LQKENI. CDR3 length equals 14 residues. The CDR3 protein is CASSPDRGGTEAFF. The CDR3, as DNA: TGTGCCAGCTCGCCTGACAGGGGAGGCACTGAAGCTTTCTTT. Filled out from reference TRBV18 and TRBJ1-1, the complete variable domain reads NAGVMQNPRHLVRRRGQEARLRCSPMKGHSHVYWYRQLPEEGLKFMVYLQKENIIDESGMPKERFSAEFPKEGPSILRIQQVVRGDSAAYFCASSPDRGGTEAFFGQGTRLTVV.

The genes are TRBV9 and TRBJ2-7; unclear D gene. CDR1 is SGDLS, CDR2 YYNGEE, per germline. With 0 bases removed from V and 6 bases from J, the gap between germline ends came to 10 bases. The CDR3 runs 13 residues. In DNA form, the CDR3 reads TGTGCCAGCAGCGTAGAAGAGGTGAGCGAGCAGTACTTC. This encodes CASSVEEVSEQYF.

This chain links TRBV20-1 with TRBJ1-1; D is undetermined. Per the germline V gene, CDR1 is DFQATT and CDR2 is SNEGSKA (reference sequence). There are 14 residues in the CDR3. The V end lost 6 bases, the J end lost 5 bases, and 19 bases lay between the germline ends. The CDR3 nucleotides read TGCAGTGCGCGAAGCGGAGCCGGGGTTACTGAAGCTTTCTTT. Translating it yields CSARSGAGVTEAFF.

The chain employs TRBV29-1 and TRBJ1-4; the match to TRBD1 covers 8 bases. This CDR3 spans 12 amino acids. J was trimmed by 5 bases and V by 5 bases; bases with no gene match: 1. The germline gives CDR1 SQVTM, CDR2 ANQGSEA. CDR3 loop: CSVTGGNEKLFF. For the CDR3, the DNA is TGCAGCGTTACAGGGGGGAATGAAAAACTGTTTTTT.

This clonotype was found a few times. The V gene is TRBV9, the J gene TRBJ2-6; possible D gene TRBD1, 6 bases. CDR1 and CDR2 (germline): SGDLS, YYNGEE. This CDR3 has 15 amino acids. Trimming took 4 bases from V and 4 from J, leaving 12 bases between them. The CDR3 coding sequence is TGTGCCAGCAGCCTCGGACAGATCGGGGCCAACGTCCTGACTTTC. Amino acid sequence: CASSLGQIGANVLTF.

The chain recombines TRBV29-1 with TRBJ2-7; the D gene is possibly TRBD1 (6 bases). From germline, CDR1 is SQVTM and CDR2 ANQGSEA. The CDR3 consists of 13 residues. The ends were cut back, 5 bases at V and 4 bases at J, with 15 bases in the middle. Here the CDR3 reads CSVRTDPFYEQYF. CDR3 coding DNA: TGCAGCGTTCGGACAGACCCTTTTTACGAGCAGTACTTC.

The V gene is TRBV4-3, the J gene TRBJ1-3; D gene uncertain. Germline V gene data show CDR1 as LGHNA and CDR2 as YSLEER. The CDR3 is made up of 13 amino acids. Trimming took off 3 bases at V and 1 base at J, with 4 bases between the two ends. CDR3 sequence: CASSQVSGNTIYF. CDR3 sequence (DNA): TGCGCCAGCAGCCAGGTTTCTGGAAACACCATATATTTT.

This clonotype was counted at least ten times. V gene TRBV6-5 combines with J gene TRBJ1-4; 7 nucleotides align to TRBD1. Germline V CDR1 and CDR2: MNHEY, SVGAGI. J lost 8 bases, V lost 2 bases, and 5 bases had no gene match. This CDR3 has 14 amino acids. The CDR3, as DNA: TGTGCCAGCAGTTACGGTCAGGGGGGAGAAAAACTGTTTTTT. This encodes CASSYGQGGEKLFF.

This clonotype showed up many times. This sequence joins TRBV5-1 and TRBJ2-3; D is possibly TRBD2 (5 bases). V was clipped by 2 bases and J by 4 bases, with 11 bases between them. The germline V gene has CDR1 SGHRS and CDR2 YFSETQ. The CDR3 contains 14 residues. The chain's CDR3 is CASSLGGFPDTQYF. The CDR3 DNA reads as TGCGCCAGCAGCTTAGGAGGATTCCCAGATACGCAGTATTTT.